One sample yielded the 20 T cell receptor beta chains listed below, sequenced in a study of beta chain features in type 1 diabetes. Every bit of the isolated RNA underwent reverse transcription, so sequencing read expressed TCRB transcripts. Profiling relied on immunoSEQ multiplex PCR, and the TCRdb table lists in-frame clones only, not all of them. The table includes around 450,000 clones, roughly 10% detected once. Material for sequencing was naive CD4+ T cells from blood. These receptors were collected from a woman aged 18 to 35 in good health.

CDR3 region: CASSLSYRPAETQYF. The CDR3 region has the DNA TGTGCCAGCAGTTTATCCTACCGACCCGCGGAGACCCAGTACTTC. The V and J genes are TRBV27 and TRBJ2-5, with D unclear. The CDR3 covers 15 residues. Between the trimmed V and J ends, which lost 0 bases and 5 bases, there was a span of 13 bases. Germline-derived CDR1 and CDR2 are MNHEY and SMNVEV (reference sequence).

The chain joins TRBV2 to TRBJ1-4, with 9 bases that match TRBD1. CDR1 SNHLY and CDR2 FYNNEI come from the germline V gene. Trimming at V came to 5 bases and at J to 4 bases, leaving 11 bases not matched to a gene. The length of the CDR3 is 17 residues. CDR3 sequence: CASSIPGQGMVNEKLFF. For the CDR3, the DNA is TGTGCCAGCAGTATACCAGGACAGGGGATGGTTAATGAAAAACTGTTTTTT.

There are a few counts of this clone. The V and J genes are TRBV7-2 and TRBJ1-2; tentatively, D is TRBD1 (5 bases). The CDR3 runs 13 residues. Germline values: CDR1 SGHTA, CDR2 FQGNSA. V lost 1 base and J 8 bases, leaving 11 bases between the germline ends. CDR3 protein: CASSLGYRRGYTF. The CDR3 coding sequence is TGTGCCAGCAGCTTAGGGTACAGGCGAGGCTACACCTTC.

This clone showed up just a few times. The rearrangement joins TRBV12-5 to TRBJ2-7; D not certain. Germline V lookup: CDR1 LGHNT, CDR2 FRNRAP. Between the trimmed V and J ends, which lost 6 bases and 4 bases, there was a span of 16 bases. The CDR3 runs to 14 residues. The DNA of the CDR3 is TGTGCTAGTGGCCTCGGCCCGAGACTTTACGAGCAGTACTTC. As protein: CASGLGPRLYEQYF.

This clone has more than one count but fewer than ten. The chain couples TRBV7-9 to TRBJ2-5; 9 nucleotides line up with TRBD2. CDR3 size: 13 residues. With 3 bases clipped from V and 4 bases from J, the junction kept 0 bases outside the gene matches. The V gene's germline CDR1 is SEHNR and CDR2 FQNEAQ (reference sequence). The CDR3 region is CASSFSGGETQYF. In DNA, the CDR3 is TGTGCCAGCAGCTTTAGCGGGGGAGAGACCCAGTACTTC. The full variable domain, with the rest looked up from reference TRBV7-9 and TRBJ2-5, is DTGVSQNPRHKITKRGQNVTFRCDPISEHNRLYWYRQTLGQGPEFLTYFQNEAQLEKSRLLSDRFSAERPKGSFSTLEIQRTEQGDSAMYLCASSFSGGETQYFGPGTRLLVL.

There are a few counts of this clone. V gene TRBV7-2 combines with J gene TRBJ2-3; no clear D. Germline CDR1 is SGHTA and CDR2 is FQGNSA. V lost 5 bases and J lost 0, with 3 bases in between. This CDR3 spans 12 amino acids. CDR3 sequence: CASSQSTDTQYF. Written as DNA, the CDR3 is TGTGCCAGCAGCCAAAGCACAGATACGCAGTATTTT. Based on the CDR3 plus reference TRBV7-2 and TRBJ2-3, the full variable domain is GAGVSQSPSNKVTEKGKDVELRCDPISGHTALYWYRQSLGQGLEFLIYFQGNSAPDKSGLPSDRFSAERTGGSVSTLTIQRTQQEDSAVYLCASSQSTDTQYFGPGTRLTVL.

The genes are TRBV7-9 and TRBJ1-4; D might be TRBD1 (6 bases). V was shortened by 5 bases and J by 2 bases, with 12 bases between the two germline ends. CDR1 and CDR2 (germline): SEHNR, FQNEAQ (reference sequence). The CDR3 is made up of 15 amino acids. CDR3 amino acids: CASSPTGNTNEKLFF. The CDR3 coding sequence is TGTGCCAGCAGCCCAACAGGGAACACTAATGAAAAACTGTTTTTT.

CDR3 sequence reads: CAWSASRTGGRGNQPQHF. As DNA, the CDR3 is TGTGCCTGGAGCGCATCCAGGACAGGGGGCAGGGGCAATCAGCCCCAGCATTTT. The gene calls are TRBV30 and TRBJ1-5, with 11 bases lining up with TRBD1. V gave up 3 bases and J gave up 2 bases; unmatched junction bases: 12. Germline lookup yields CDR1 GTSNPN and CDR2 SVGIG (reference sequence). The CDR3 is 18 amino acids.

The chain recombines TRBV7-9 with TRBJ2-3, with D perhaps TRBD1 (6 bases). Germline V gives CDR1 SEHNR, CDR2 FQNEAQ (reference sequence). CDR3 length: 16 amino acids. Trimming took 5 bases from V and 0 from J, leaving 15 bases between them. CDR3 nucleotide sequence: TGTGCCAGCAGCCCCACAGGGCGATTAAGCACAGATACGCAGTATTTT. Amino acids: CASSPTGRLSTDTQYF.

This chain uses TRBV30 with TRBJ2-7, with D maybe TRBD1 (5 bases). The CDR3 contains 15 residues. The V gene lost 3 bases and the J gene lost 5 bases, with 20 bases spanning the gap. Per the germline V gene, CDR1 is GTSNPN and CDR2 is SVGIG (reference sequence). The CDR3: CAWRGSQGPSDEQYF. The CDR3 DNA sequence: TGTGCCTGGAGAGGGTCGCAGGGCCCATCTGACGAGCAGTACTTC.

This clone was seen more than once but under ten times. J is TRBJ1-5 and V is TRBV30; tentatively, D is TRBD1 (5 bases). The germline CDR1 and CDR2 sequences are GTSNPN and SVGIG (reference sequence). There are 14 residues in the CDR3. V was cut by 2 bases and J by 2 bases, with 10 bases left in between. The CDR3 loop reads CAWSLGVGNQPQHF. CDR3 DNA: TGTGCCTGGAGTCTGGGGGTGGGCAATCAGCCCCAGCATTTT.

The CDR3 spells CAWSRDRIFETQYF. The CDR3 DNA reads TGTGCCTGGTCCCGGGACAGAATCTTTGAGACCCAGTACTTC. V usage is TRBV30 and J usage is TRBJ2-5, with 7 bases identical to TRBD1. There are 14 residues in the CDR3. J was trimmed by 5 bases and V by 5 bases; bases with no gene match: 11. Germline V lookup: CDR1 GTSNPN, CDR2 SVGIG (reference sequence).

V and J are TRBV15 and TRBJ1-6; D call uncertain. Trimming removed 3 bases at V and 8 bases at J, with 8 bases between. Germline V gene sequence: CDR1 LNHNV, CDR2 YYDKDF (reference sequence). This CDR3 contains 13 residues. The CDR3 here is CATSRNIDSPLHF. CDR3 nucleotides: TGTGCCACCAGCAGGAATATAGATTCACCCCTCCACTTT.

The CDR3 loop is CASSQQGWDEQFF. The CDR3 DNA reads TGCGCCAGCAGCCAACAGGGTTGGGATGAGCAGTTCTTC. This chain connects TRBV4-3 to TRBJ2-1; D may be TRBD1 (5 bases). V lost 2 bases and J 8 bases, leaving 10 bases between the germline ends. The germline V gene encodes CDR1 LGHNA and CDR2 YSLEER. CDR3 length: 13 amino acids.

The V call is TRBV27, the J call TRBJ2-1; D ambiguous. The V end was cut by 5 bases, the J end by 0 bases, with 11 bases between. The CDR3 runs 15 residues. Germline V lookup: CDR1 MNHEY, CDR2 SMNVEV (reference sequence). The CDR3 here is CASSLTPYSYNEQFF. CDR3 DNA sequence: TGTGCCAGCAGTCTTACACCCTACTCCTACAATGAGCAGTTCTTC.

The chain couples TRBV6-1 to TRBJ2-3; D is ambiguous. CDR1 and CDR2 from the germline V gene are MNHNS and SASEGT. CDR3 length: 13 residues. The V and J ends lost 7 bases and 3 bases respectively, with 11 bases between them. The CDR3 coding sequence is TGTGCCAGCACGGTTACGGGTACAGATACGCAGTATTTT. It yields the protein CASTVTGTDTQYF.

The chain has TRBV29-1 and TRBJ2-3; D is possibly TRBD2 (5 bases). The CDR3 length is 14 residues. From germline, CDR1 is SQVTM and CDR2 ANQGSEA. V lost 8 bases, J lost 0 bases, and 15 bases lay in between. In nucleotides, the CDR3 is TGCAGCAACGAAGCGGTGTCTAGCACAGATACGCAGTATTTT. Encoded protein: CSNEAVSSTDTQYF.

This clone was counted only a few times. This rearrangement joins TRBV7-3 to TRBJ2-7; TRBD2 is a possible D gene (6 bases). CDR1 and CDR2 (germline): SGHTA, FQGTGA. CDR3 length: 14 amino acids. The V gene lost 5 bases and the J gene lost 1 base, with 12 bases spanning the gap. The CDR3 nucleotides read TGTGCCAGCAGCCTCGACGGGGGTTCCTACGAGCAGTACTTC. It translates to CASSLDGGSYEQYF.

This clone was counted between two and nine times. The DNA of the CDR3 is TGCAGTGCTAGGGACACCTATGGCTACACCTTC. Translated: CSARDTYGYTF. V usage is TRBV20-1 and J usage is TRBJ1-2, with a weak D call TRBD1 (5 bases). Per the germline V gene, CDR1 is DFQATT and CDR2 is SNEGSKA (reference sequence). Trimming cost V 3 bases and J 4 bases, with 6 bases left between them. The CDR3 has 11 residues.

At least ten counts were recorded for this clone. The chain uses TRBV23-1 and TRBJ2-1; D gene uncertain. TRBV23-1 has ORF status, its function being uncertain. CDR3 length: 14 amino acids. V lost 0 bases to trimming and J lost 8 bases, with 11 bases between them. The CDR3 reads CASSQSSEFDEQFF. CDR3 in DNA: TGCGCCAGCAGTCAATCGTCGGAATTCGATGAGCAGTTCTTC.